This TCR beta chain was captured in a study of blood T cell repertoires in COVID-19 (dated by TCRdb to about 2020). About the investigation overall: Samples covering the acute and convalescent phases of COVID-19 were provided by collaborators in the United States, Italy and Spain. The material from the prospective study consisted of cDNA or gDNA derived from T cells, B-cell-depleted T cells, or PBMCs. Deeply sampled blood TCRbeta repertoires from subjects exposed to, actively infected with, or recovered from COVID-19 were included in the dataset. The repertoires were released in a freely available public database meant as a resource for research on the immune response to SARS-CoV-2. Samples came from the ongoing ImmuneRACE study (first 160 participants) plus 1,254 subjects from 6 global collaborators. A de-identified subject ID, COVID-19 status, age in years and sex were almost always included in the sample metadata. HLA class I and class II types, where available, came from metadata supplied by the sample provider rather than from assay-based typing. The investigation overall reported the following: The amount of clinical and demographic metadata varied by source and participant and was provided uncurated.

TCRbeta CDR3 regions were amplified from genomic DNA by means of the immunoSEQ Assay, a bias-controlled multiplex PCR. On the study's bioinformatics: The number of nucleated cells in each sample was estimated from the amplification of reference gene primers within the assay. Sequence reads were collapsed and filtered to measure the absolute abundance of every unique TCRbeta CDR3 rearrangement. For each sample, productive Simpson clonality was calculated as the square root of Simpson's diversity index across productive rearrangements. Drawn from immuneACCESS, this table holds only the in-frame rearrangements with V and J called that TCRdb kept. Clones are partly lost; checked studies trace under half to an unresolved V gene and leave the rest unexplained. D and trimming come from the DNA, and the V and J calls and clone size come from that table. Here the sample has about 140,000 clones; 70% to 85% occur a single time. The top ten hold roughly 10% of the sample.

A remark on this clone: Its antigen is still unknown. Base qualities are not provided; no much larger clone lies one nucleotide away.

Collaborating institutions collected whole blood in K2EDTA tubes following their own protocols. For TCRbeta analysis, collaborators shipped samples in one of three forms: frozen whole blood, isolated PBMCs, or DNA extracted from either of those sample types. The receptor was isolated from a man aged 60-69 years with active or convalescent COVID-19. Sequenced sample: peripheral blood.

For the CDR3, the sequence is CASSYGTINTGELFF. The DNA sequence is TGTGCCAGCAGTTATGGGACAATAAACACCGGGGAGCTGTTTTTT. The V gene is TRBV6-5 and the J gene is TRBJ2-2; a tentative D call is TRBD1 (6 bases match). V lost 3 bases and J lost 2 bases; the stretch between them is 10 bases long. The CDR3 contains 15 residues, cysteine and phenylalanine counted. The entry retains the CDR3 DNA only, 45 bases that are in frame from base 1. Looking up the germline V gene yields CDR1 MNHEY and CDR2 SVGAGI.